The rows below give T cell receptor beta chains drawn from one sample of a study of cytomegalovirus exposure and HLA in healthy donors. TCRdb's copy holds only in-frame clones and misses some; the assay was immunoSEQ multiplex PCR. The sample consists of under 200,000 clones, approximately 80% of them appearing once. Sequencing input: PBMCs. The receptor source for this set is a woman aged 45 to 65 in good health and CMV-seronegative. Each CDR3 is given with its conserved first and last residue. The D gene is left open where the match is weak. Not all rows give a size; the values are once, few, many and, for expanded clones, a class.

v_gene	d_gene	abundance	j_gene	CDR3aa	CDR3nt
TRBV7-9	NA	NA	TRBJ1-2	CSSSLDAIGYTF	TGTTCCAGCAGCTTAGACGCTATCGGCTACACCTTC
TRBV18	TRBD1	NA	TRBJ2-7	CASSPGSSRGLRFSYEQYF	TGTGCCAGCTCACCAGGAAGTTCGAGGGGGCTCAGGTTCTCCTACGAGCAGTACTTC
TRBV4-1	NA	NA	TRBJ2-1	CASSLQGGPGDEQFF	TGCGCCAGCAGCTTACAGGGTGGGCCTGGGGATGAGCAGTTCTTC
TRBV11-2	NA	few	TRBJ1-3	CASSYRAGADTIYF	TGTGCCAGCAGCTACAGAGCGGGGGCTGACACCATATATTTT
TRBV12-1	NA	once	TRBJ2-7	CASSFMMQGGNSYEQYF	TGTGCCAGCAGCTTTATGATGCAGGGCGGGAACTCCTACGAGCAGTACTTC
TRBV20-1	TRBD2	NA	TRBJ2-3	CSARGDTQYF	TGCAGTGCGCGGGGGGATACGCAGTATTTT
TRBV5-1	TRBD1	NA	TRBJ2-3	CASSSQGADTQYF	TGCGCCAGCAGCTCGCAGGGGGCAGATACGCAGTATTTT
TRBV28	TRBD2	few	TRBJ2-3	CASGGLAPNTQYF	TGTGCCAGCGGCGGACTAGCGCCCAATACGCAGTATTTT
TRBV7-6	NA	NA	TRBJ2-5	CASSPTGKETQYF	TGTGCCAGCAGCCCTACAGGGAAAGAGACCCAGTACTTC
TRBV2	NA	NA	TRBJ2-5	CASSLHGGGTGETQYF	TGTGCCAGCAGTCTCCATGGAGGGGGCACGGGGGAGACCCAGTACTTC
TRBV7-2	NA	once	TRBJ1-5	CASSLNRLNQPQHF	TGTGCCAGCAGCTTAAATAGACTAAATCAGCCCCAGCATTTT
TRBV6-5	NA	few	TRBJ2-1	CASSYDGMGEQFF	TGTGCCAGCAGTTATGACGGGATGGGTGAGCAGTTCTTC
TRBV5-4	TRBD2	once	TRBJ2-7	CASSLEASGSYEQYF	TGTGCCAGCAGCTTGGAGGCTAGCGGGAGCTACGAGCAGTACTTC
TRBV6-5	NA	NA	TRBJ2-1	CASSLPGEQFF	TGTGCCAGCAGTTTACCCGGTGAGCAGTTCTTC
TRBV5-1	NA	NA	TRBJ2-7	CASSLWVERYEQYF	TGCGCCAGCAGCTTGTGGGTGGAGCGCTACGAGCAGTACTTC
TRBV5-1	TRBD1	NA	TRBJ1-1	CASSQQGPNTEAFF	TGCGCCAGCAGCCAACAGGGGCCTAACACTGAAGCTTTCTTT
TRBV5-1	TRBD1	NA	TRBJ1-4	CASSLGQGGEKLFF	TGCGCCAGCAGCTTGGGACAGGGGGGGGAAAAACTGTTTTTT
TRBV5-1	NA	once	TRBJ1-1	CASSLEGGTYTEAFF	TGCGCCAGCAGCTTGGAGGGCGGGACCTACACTGAAGCTTTCTTT
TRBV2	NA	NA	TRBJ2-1	CASSVFSGGTYNEQFF	TGTGCCAGCAGCGTCTTCAGCGGAGGGACCTACAATGAGCAGTTCTTC
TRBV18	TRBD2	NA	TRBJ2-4	CASSPQREKAKNIQYF	TGTGCCAGCTCACCACAGCGGGAGAAAGCCAAAAACATTCAGTACTTC
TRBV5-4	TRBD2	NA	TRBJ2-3	CASRASGSADTQYF	TGTGCCAGCCGAGCTAGCGGGAGTGCAGATACGCAGTATTTT
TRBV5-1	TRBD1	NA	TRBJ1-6	CASSSVTGTGVRPLHF	TGCGCCAGCAGCTCCGTTACCGGGACAGGGGTCCGGCCCCTCCACTTT
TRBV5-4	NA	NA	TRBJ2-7	CASSKGGTTYEQYF	TGTGCCAGCAGTAAGGGGGGGACCACCTACGAGCAGTACTTC
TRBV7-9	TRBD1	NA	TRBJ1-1	CASSFSPGQGAEAFF	TGTGCCAGCAGCTTTTCCCCGGGACAGGGGGCCGAGGCTTTCTTT
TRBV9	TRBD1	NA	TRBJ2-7	CASSVGQGIGEQYF	TGTGCCAGCAGCGTAGGACAGGGGATAGGAGAGCAGTACTTC
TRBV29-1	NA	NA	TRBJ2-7	CSVEVRGSSGVSYEQYF	TGCAGCGTTGAAGTGAGAGGGTCGTCAGGGGTTTCGTACGAGCAGTACTTC
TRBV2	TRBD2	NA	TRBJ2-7	CASRMTSGDPEVYEQYF	TGTGCCAGCAGGATGACTAGCGGGGACCCCGAAGTCTACGAGCAGTACTTC
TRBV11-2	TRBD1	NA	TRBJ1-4	CASSLLTGGPEKLFF	TGTGCCAGCAGCCTCCTTACAGGGGGCCCCGAAAAACTGTTTTTT
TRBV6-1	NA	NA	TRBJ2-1	CASTLVRDEQFF	TGTGCCAGCACCTTAGTCCGAGATGAGCAGTTCTTC
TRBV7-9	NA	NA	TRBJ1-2	CASSLEGNGYGYTF	TGTGCCAGCAGCCTAGAGGGGAACGGTTACGGCTACACCTTC
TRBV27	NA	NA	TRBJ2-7	CASSFLGHAFEQYF	TGTGCCAGCAGTTTCTTAGGACACGCCTTCGAGCAGTACTTC
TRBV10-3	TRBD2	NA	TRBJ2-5	CATSGGLKETQYF	TGTGCCACTAGCGGGGGTCTTAAAGAGACCCAGTACTTC
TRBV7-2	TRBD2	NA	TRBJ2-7	CASSQTSGLSYEQYF	TGTGCCAGCAGTCAGACTAGCGGATTATCCTACGAGCAGTACTTC
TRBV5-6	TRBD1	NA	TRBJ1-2	CASSWGQGLPGYTF	TGTGCCAGCAGCTGGGGACAGGGCCTACCTGGCTACACCTTC
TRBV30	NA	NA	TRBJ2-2	CAWSVGGNTGELFF	TGTGCCTGGAGTGTAGGCGGGAACACCGGGGAGCTGTTTTTT
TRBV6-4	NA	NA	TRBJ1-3	CASSDEIRDSGNTIYF	TGTGCCAGCAGTGACGAAATCAGGGACTCTGGAAACACCATATATTTT
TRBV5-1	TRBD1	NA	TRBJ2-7	CASSPQPMGQGAYEQYF	TGCGCCAGCAGCCCGCAACCCATGGGACAGGGGGCCTACGAGCAGTACTTC
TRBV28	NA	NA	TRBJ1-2	CASRADNNYGYTF	TGTGCCAGCAGGGCGGACAATAACTATGGCTACACCTTC
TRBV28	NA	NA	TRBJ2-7	CASSLRVGRGPYEQYF	TGTGCCAGCAGTTTGCGTGTCGGGAGAGGGCCCTACGAGCAGTACTTC